This T cell receptor (beta chain) was identified in a study of control samples from healthy donors and cancer patients. The assay was immunoSEQ multiplex PCR, and TCRdb's table has in-frame clones only and misses some. The sample carries 150,000 to 180,000 clones, around 96% recorded once. Sequenced sample: blood. This receptor was taken from a man in his forties in good health.

CDR3 amino acids: CASSQDKFYRGNTF. The CDR3 DNA is TGTGCCAGCAGCCAAGACAAATTCTACAGGGGGAACACCTTC. The chain joins TRBV3-1 (or the pseudogene TRBV3-2) to TRBJ1-2; TRBD1 matches at 8 bases. The CDR3 has 14 amino acids. In germline, CDR1 is LGHDT, CDR2 YNNKEL (reference sequence). V dropped 0 bases and J dropped 12; count of bases not matched to a gene: 9.